One and the same sample provided the 5 T cell receptor beta chains below, sequenced in a study of T-cell reconstitution after alpha-beta-depleted transplantation in children. The TCRbeta library incorporated unique molecular identifiers. One entry per CDR3 protein results from TCRdb running MiXCR on the PCR reads. The sample has about 690,000 distinct CDR3 sequences; roughly 15% are singletons. The sample consisted of PBMCs from the stem cell graft donor, taken from the stem cell graft. The origin of the receptors is a human donor who donated a stem cell graft to a child with acute myeloid leukemia.

This clonotype has more than one count but fewer than ten. The chain couples TRBV7-3 to TRBJ2-3; D not certain. The CDR3 is 15 residues long. Trimming left V 0 bases short and J 1 base short, with 8 bases between. Germline lookup yields CDR1 SGHTA and CDR2 FQGTGA. For the CDR3, the DNA is TGTGCCAGCAGCTTAACGCCAGGCGGCACAGATACGCAGTATTTT. It codes for CASSLTPGGTDTQYF.

Remarks on this clonotype: A read error is possible here, since a much larger clone lies one base away. The chain links TRBV20-1 to TRBJ2-3, with a weak D call TRBD2 (5 bases). Germline CDR1 is DFQATT and CDR2 is SNEGSKA (reference sequence). V lost 6 bases, J lost 1 base, and 11 bases lay in between. The CDR3 is 13 residues long. The CDR3, as DNA: TGCAGTGCACATATCGGGGGCACAGATACGCAGTATTTT. This gives the protein CSAHIGGTDTQYF.

The table lists this clonotype with many counts. As DNA, the CDR3 is TGTGCCAGCAGCCCACGGGTGGGGCTTAATGAGCAGTTCTTC. This translates into CASSPRVGLNEQFF. This chain links TRBV9 with TRBJ2-1, with D possibly matching TRBD1 (5 bases). This CDR3 spans 14 amino acids. The germline V gene has CDR1 SGDLS and CDR2 YYNGEE. Trimming took off 4 bases at V and 7 bases at J, with 15 bases between the two ends.

This clonotype was counted between two and nine times. The chain recombines TRBV10-2 with TRBJ1-1, with TRBD1 matching over 7 bases. With V trimmed by 3 bases and J by 0 bases, 7 bases remained unmatched. Germline V lookup: CDR1 WSHSY, CDR2 SAAADI. This CDR3 contains 16 residues. The CDR3 DNA reads TGCGCCAGCAGTGATGAAGGAGGGGGCATGAACACTGAAGCTTTCTTT. This codes for CASSDEGGGMNTEAFF.

This clonotype has a count of ten or more. The chain recombines TRBV20-1 with TRBJ1-2; 7 bases line up with TRBD1. The trim removed 5 bases at V and 13 bases at J, leaving 10 bases unmatched. CDR1 and CDR2 (germline): DFQATT, SNEGSKA (reference sequence). This CDR3 is 11 amino acids long. CDR3 loop: CSAQRGGGGTF. The CDR3 bases are TGCAGTGCTCAAAGAGGGGGCGGGGGCACCTTC.